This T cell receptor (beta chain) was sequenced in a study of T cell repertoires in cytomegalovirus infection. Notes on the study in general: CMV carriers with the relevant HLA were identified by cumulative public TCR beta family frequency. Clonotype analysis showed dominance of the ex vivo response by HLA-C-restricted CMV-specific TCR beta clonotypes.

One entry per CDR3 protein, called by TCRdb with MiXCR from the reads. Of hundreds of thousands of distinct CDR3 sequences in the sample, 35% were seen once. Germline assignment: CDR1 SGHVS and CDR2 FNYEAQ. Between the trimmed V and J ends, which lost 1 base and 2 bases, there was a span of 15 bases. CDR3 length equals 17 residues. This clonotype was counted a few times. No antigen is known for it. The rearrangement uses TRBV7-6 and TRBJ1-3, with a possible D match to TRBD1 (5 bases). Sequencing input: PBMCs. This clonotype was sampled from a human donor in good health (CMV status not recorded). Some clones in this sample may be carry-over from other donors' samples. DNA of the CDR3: TGTGCCAGCAGCTTAGAAGTCGGTGGGGCCGCTGGAAACACCATATATTTT. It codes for CASSLEVGGAAGNTIYF.